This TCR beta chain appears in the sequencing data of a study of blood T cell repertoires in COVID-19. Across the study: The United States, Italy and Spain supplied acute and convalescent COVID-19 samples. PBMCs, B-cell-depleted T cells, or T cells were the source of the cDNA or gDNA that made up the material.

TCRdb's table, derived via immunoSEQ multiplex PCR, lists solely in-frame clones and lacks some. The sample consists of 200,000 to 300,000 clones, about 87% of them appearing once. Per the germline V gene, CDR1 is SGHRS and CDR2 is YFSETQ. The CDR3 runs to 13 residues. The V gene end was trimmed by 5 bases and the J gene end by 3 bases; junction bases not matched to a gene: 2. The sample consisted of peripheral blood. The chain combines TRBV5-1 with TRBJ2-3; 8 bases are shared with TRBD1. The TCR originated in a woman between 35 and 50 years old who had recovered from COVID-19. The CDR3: CASRDRVTDTQYF. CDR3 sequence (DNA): TGCGCCAGCAGGGACAGGGTGACAGATACGCAGTATTTT.